The entry below describes one TCR beta chain. This entry belongs to a study of memory CD4+ T cells and cytomegalovirus serostatus. Overall study context: Of the healthy Belgian adults, 9 were CMV seropositive and 24 seronegative.

The sort gate was single viable CD3+CD4+CD8-CD45RO+ cells for memory CD4+ T cells. CMV serostatus came from serum IgG against pp150, pp28, p38, p52. Positive selection with CD4 microbeads enriched total CD4+ T cells. Clones were read by immunoSEQ multiplex PCR, and TCRdb kept only the in-frame ones, dropping some. The table includes 48,000 or so clones, around four fifths detected once. The TCR originated in an adult in good health and CMV-seronegative. Sequenced material: memory CD4+ T cells from blood.

CDR3 residues: CASSKSQGHNQPQHF. The CDR3 DNA is TGTGCCAGCAGTAAATCTCAAGGGCACAATCAGCCCCAGCATTTT. The chain carries TRBV28 and TRBJ1-5; D unresolved. Per the germline V gene, CDR1 is MDHEN and CDR2 is SYDVKM. V shed 5 bases and J shed 3 bases, with 14 bases lying between them. The CDR3 covers 15 residues.